The rows below give T cell receptor beta chains drawn from one sample of a study of T cells in Graves' hyperthyroidism and ophthalmopathy. TCRdb itself ran the multiplex PCR reads through MiXCR, one entry per CDR3 protein. The table shows almost 600,000 distinct CDR3 sequences, with roughly 50% occurring only once. Source material: peripheral blood or thyroid tissue (not recorded which). Receptors originate from a woman under 30 with Graves' hyperthyroidism. Both conserved end residues are part of each CDR3. The order of the fields is clone size, J gene, D gene, V gene, CDR3 DNA, CDR3 protein. The D gene is left open where the match is weak. The size of a clone is reported for some rows only, either as once, few or many, or as a class for expanded clones.

NA,TRBJ2-6,NA,TRBV20-1,TGCAGTGAAGGCACAGAGGGCACTGAAGCTTTC,CSEGTEGTEAF
few,TRBJ2-7,TRBD2,TRBV12-3/TRBV12-4,TGTGCCAGCAGTTTTTCTTCGGCGGGAGTCTCCTACGAGCAGTACTTC,CASSFSSAGVSYEQYF
many,TRBJ1-2,NA,TRBV6-1,TGTGCCAGCAGTGTAGAGGGGGGCTATGGCTACACCTTC,CASSVEGGYGYTF
many,TRBJ2-7,NA,TRBV20-1,TGCAGTGCTAGCCAGGACTTGAGCTCCTACGAGCAGTACTTC,CSASQDLSSYEQYF
NA,TRBJ2-5,NA,TRBV6-6,TGTGCCAGCAGTTACCCGGGGGAGGTGGAGACCCAGTACTTC,CASSYPGEVETQYF
many,TRBJ1-2,NA,TRBV10-3,TGTGCCATCAGTGAGCACGGACTTAACTATGGCTACACCTTC,CAISEHGLNYGYTF
NA,TRBJ2-1,NA,TRBV29-1,TGCAGCGTTGAAGTCCAGAGCTCCTACAATGAGCAGTTCTTC,CSVEVQSSYNEQFF
many,TRBJ1-2,NA,TRBV9,TGTGCCAGCAGCCCAACAATCAGACAGGTCACCTATGGCTACACCTTC,CASSPTIRQVTYGYTF
many,TRBJ2-2,NA,TRBV20-1,TGCAGTACCCCCGGGACTTCTTACACCGGGGAGCTGTTTTTT,CSTPGTSYTGELFF
NA,TRBJ2-7,TRBD1,TRBV6-6,TGTGCCAGCAGTTACTTGAGGACACAGGGGGCTAGGTCCTACGAGCAGTACTTC,CASSYLRTQGARSYEQYF
many,TRBJ2-1,TRBD2,TRBV29-1,TGCAGCGTTGTACTAGCGGTGGATGAGCAGTTCTTC,CSVVLAVDEQFF
NA,TRBJ2-7,NA,TRBV29-1,TGCAGCGTCGGACAGTTCTACGAGCAGTACTTC,CSVGQFYEQYF
few,TRBJ1-2,NA,TRBV15,TGTGCCACCAGGGATAGGGGGTTCGACTATGGCTACACCTTC,CATRDRGFDYGYTF
many,TRBJ2-7,NA,TRBV29-1,TGCAGCGTTGAAGAGCCGTCCTACGAGCAGTACTTC,CSVEEPSYEQYF
few,TRBJ1-1,NA,TRBV19,TGTGCCAGTAACCTTCTTGGGGGCACTGAAGCTTTCTTT,CASNLLGGTEAFF
many,TRBJ1-6,NA,TRBV27,TGTGCCAGCACCGGACAGATATCGACACCCCTCCACTTT,CASTGQISTPLHF
NA,TRBJ1-5,NA,TRBV24-1,TGTGCCACCAGGGGACACTATAGCAATCAGCCCCAGCATTTT,CATRGHYSNQPQHF
few,TRBJ2-1,NA,TRBV12-3/TRBV12-4,TGTGCCAGCAGTTTAAGCCATGAGCAGTTCTTC,CASSLSHEQFF
many,TRBJ1-6,NA,TRBV4-2,TGTGCCAGCAGCCAAGCCTTAAGGACGAATTCACCCCTCCACTTT,CASSQALRTNSPLHF
NA,TRBJ1-2,NA,TRBV12-5,TGTGCTAGTGGTTCCCTTCTAGGACCAAATTATGGCTACACCTTC,CASGSLLGPNYGYTF
NA,TRBJ2-1,NA,TRBV7-3,TGTGCCAGCAGCTTAATTGGGTCGGTGAAGGAGCAGTTCTTC,CASSLIGSVKEQFF
many,TRBJ1-1,NA,TRBV29-1,TGCAGCGTCCTCGACCCAGAGTACACTGAAGCTTTCTTT,CSVLDPEYTEAFF
many,TRBJ2-7,NA,TRBV12-3/TRBV12-4,TGTGCCAGCAGTTTAAGGCCACGGGACGAGCAGTACTTC,CASSLRPRDEQYF
NA,TRBJ1-5,TRBD1,TRBV29-1,TGCAGCGTAACAGGGGCCCCCGATCAGCCCCAGCATTTT,CSVTGAPDQPQHF
NA,TRBJ1-3,TRBD1,TRBV12-3/TRBV12-4,TGTGCCAGCAGTTTACCAGGGGGGGGAAACACCATATATTTT,CASSLPGGGNTIYF